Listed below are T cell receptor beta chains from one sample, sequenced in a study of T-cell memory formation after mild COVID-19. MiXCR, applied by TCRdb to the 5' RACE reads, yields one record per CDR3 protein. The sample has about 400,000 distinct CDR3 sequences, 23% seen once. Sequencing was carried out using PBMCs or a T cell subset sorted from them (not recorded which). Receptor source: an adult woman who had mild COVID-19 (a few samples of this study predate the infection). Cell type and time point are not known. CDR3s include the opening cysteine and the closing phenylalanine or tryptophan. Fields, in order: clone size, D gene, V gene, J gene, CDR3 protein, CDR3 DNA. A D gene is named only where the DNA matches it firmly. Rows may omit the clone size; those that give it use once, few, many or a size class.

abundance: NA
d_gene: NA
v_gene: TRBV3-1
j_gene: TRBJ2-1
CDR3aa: CASSQFRHEQFF
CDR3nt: TGTGCCAGCAGCCAATTCCGCCATGAGCAGTTCTTC

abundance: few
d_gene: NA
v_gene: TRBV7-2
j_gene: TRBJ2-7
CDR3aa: CASSFDRTYEQYF
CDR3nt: TGTGCCAGCAGCTTTGACAGGACCTACGAGCAGTACTTC

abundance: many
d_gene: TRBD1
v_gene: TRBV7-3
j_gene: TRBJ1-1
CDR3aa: CASSLGPGTAEAFF
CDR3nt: TGTGCCAGCAGCTTAGGCCCCGGGACAGCTGAAGCTTTCTTT

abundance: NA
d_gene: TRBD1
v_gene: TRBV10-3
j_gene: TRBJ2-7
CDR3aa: CAISQTGGDSYEQYF
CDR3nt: TGTGCCATCAGCCAGACAGGGGGGGATTCCTACGAGCAGTACTTC

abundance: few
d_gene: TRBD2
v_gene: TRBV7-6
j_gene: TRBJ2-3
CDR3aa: CASSDLVASGGPPTDTQYF
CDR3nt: TGTGCCAGCAGCGACCTCGTGGCTAGCGGGGGACCCCCTACAGATACGCAGTATTTT

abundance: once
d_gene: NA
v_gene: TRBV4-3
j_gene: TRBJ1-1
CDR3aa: CASSQVWGGEAFF
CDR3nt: TGCGCCAGCAGCCAAGTGTGGGGAGGTGAAGCTTTCTTT

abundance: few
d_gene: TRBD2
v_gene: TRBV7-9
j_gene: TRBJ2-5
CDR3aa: CASSAGLAEETQYF
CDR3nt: TGTGCCAGCAGCGCGGGACTAGCGGAAGAGACCCAGTACTTC

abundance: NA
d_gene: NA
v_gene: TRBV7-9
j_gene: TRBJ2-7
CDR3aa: CASSLGGLPTAAEQYF
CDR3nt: TGTGCCAGCAGCTTAGGAGGACTTCCGACAGCGGCCGAGCAGTACTTC

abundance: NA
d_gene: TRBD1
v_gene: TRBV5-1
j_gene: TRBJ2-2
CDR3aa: CASSPRDRGWPNTGELFF
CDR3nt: TGCGCCAGCAGCCCCCGGGACAGGGGGTGGCCCAACACCGGGGAGCTGTTTTTT

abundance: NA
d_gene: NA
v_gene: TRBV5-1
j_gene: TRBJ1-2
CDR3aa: CASSPFRWTDRYGYTF
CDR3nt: TGCGCCAGCAGCCCATTCCGTTGGACGGACCGATATGGCTACACCTTC

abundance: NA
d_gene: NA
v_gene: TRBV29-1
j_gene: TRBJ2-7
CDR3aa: CSVERTGVSEQYF
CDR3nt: TGCAGCGTTGAGAGAACAGGAGTATCCGAGCAGTACTTC

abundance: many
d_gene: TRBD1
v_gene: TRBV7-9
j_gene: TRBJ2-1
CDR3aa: CASSSGGQGFYNEQFF
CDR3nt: TGTGCCAGCAGCTCAGGGGGACAGGGGTTCTACAATGAGCAGTTCTTC

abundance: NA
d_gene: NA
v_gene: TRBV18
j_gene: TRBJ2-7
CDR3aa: CASSSGGQTSSYEQYF
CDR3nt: TGTGCCAGCTCCTCGGGGGGACAGACTAGCTCCTACGAGCAGTACTTC

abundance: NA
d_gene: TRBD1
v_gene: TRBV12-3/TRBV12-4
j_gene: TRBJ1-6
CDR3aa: CASSWDSSSPLHF
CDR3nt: TGTGCCAGCAGTTGGGACAGCTCCTCACCCCTCCACTTT

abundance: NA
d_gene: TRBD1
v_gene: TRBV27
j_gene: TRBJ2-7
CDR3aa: CASSFSMGDSYEQYF
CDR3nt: TGTGCCAGCAGTTTTAGTATGGGGGACAGCTACGAGCAGTACTTC

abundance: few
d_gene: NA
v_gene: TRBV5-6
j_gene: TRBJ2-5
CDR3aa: CASALRGPETQYF
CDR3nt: TGTGCCAGCGCCTTACGGGGGCCGGAGACCCAGTACTTC

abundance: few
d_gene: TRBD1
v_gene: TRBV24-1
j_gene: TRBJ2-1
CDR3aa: CATSEHGTGTEDEQFF
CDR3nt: TGTGCCACCAGTGAACATGGGACAGGGACGGAGGATGAGCAGTTCTTC

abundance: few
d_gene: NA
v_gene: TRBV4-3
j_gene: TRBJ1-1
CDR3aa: CASSQDPPVGSSNTEAFF
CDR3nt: TGCGCCAGCAGCCAAGATCCGCCGGTCGGCAGTTCTAACACTGAAGCTTTCTTT

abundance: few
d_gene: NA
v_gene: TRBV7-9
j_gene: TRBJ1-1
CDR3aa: CASSLGRTGAEAFF
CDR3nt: TGTGCCAGCAGCTTAGGACGGACCGGCGCTGAAGCTTTCTTT

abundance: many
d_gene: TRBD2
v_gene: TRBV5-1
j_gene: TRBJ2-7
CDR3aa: CASSPGLGPYEQYF
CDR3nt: TGCGCCAGCAGCCCGGGACTAGGTCCCTACGAGCAGTACTTC

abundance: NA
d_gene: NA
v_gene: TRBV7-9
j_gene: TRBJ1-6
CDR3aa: CASSLQQGGRSPLHF
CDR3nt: TGTGCCAGCAGCTTACAACAGGGAGGGCGTTCACCCCTCCACTTT

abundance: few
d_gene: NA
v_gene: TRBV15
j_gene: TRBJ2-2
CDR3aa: CATSPRNTGELFF
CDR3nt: TGTGCCACCAGCCCTAGGAACACCGGGGAGCTGTTTTTT

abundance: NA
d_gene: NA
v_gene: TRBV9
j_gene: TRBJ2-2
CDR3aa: CASSVGFTGELFF
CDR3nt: TGTGCCAGCAGCGTAGGTTTCACCGGGGAGCTGTTTTTT

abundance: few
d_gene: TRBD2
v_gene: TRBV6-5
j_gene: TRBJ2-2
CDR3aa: CASSYSTSGYTGELFF
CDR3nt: TGTGCCAGCAGTTACTCCACTAGCGGATACACCGGGGAGCTGTTTTTT

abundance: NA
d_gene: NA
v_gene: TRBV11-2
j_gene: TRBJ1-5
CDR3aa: CASSDLRDGHQPQHF
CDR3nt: TGTGCCAGCAGCGACCTCAGGGATGGCCATCAGCCCCAGCATTTT

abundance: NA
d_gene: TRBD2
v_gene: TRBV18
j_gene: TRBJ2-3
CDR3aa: CASSQNGGSTDTQYF
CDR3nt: TGTGCCAGCTCGCAGAACGGGGGGAGCACAGATACGCAGTATTTT

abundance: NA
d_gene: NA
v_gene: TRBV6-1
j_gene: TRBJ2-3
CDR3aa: CALREGARDTQYF
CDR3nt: TGTGCCCTCAGGGAGGGGGCCAGGGATACGCAGTATTTT

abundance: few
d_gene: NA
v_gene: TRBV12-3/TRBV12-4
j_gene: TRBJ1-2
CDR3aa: CASTASGGRNGYTF
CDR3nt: TGTGCCAGCACCGCGTCGGGGGGCCGCAACGGCTACACCTTC

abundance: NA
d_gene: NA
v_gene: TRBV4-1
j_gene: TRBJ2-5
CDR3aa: CASSKGLGGVETQYF
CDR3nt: TGCGCCAGCAGCAAAGGGTTAGGGGGGGTGGAGACCCAGTACTTC

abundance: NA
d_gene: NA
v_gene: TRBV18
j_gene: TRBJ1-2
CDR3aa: CASSPRTEGYTF
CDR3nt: TGTGCCAGCTCACCACGCACTGAGGGCTACACCTTC

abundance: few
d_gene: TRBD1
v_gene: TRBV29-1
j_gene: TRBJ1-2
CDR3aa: CSVEQGAGGYTF
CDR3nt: TGCAGCGTTGAGCAGGGGGCAGGTGGCTACACCTTC

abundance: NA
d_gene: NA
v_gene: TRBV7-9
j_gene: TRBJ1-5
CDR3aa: CASSLGSSQPQHF
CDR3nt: TGTGCCAGCAGCTTAGGTTCGTCTCAGCCCCAGCATTTT

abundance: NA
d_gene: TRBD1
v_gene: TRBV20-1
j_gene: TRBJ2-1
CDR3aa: CSASRDRGTQFF
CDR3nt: TGCAGTGCTAGCCGGGACAGGGGGACGCAGTTCTTC

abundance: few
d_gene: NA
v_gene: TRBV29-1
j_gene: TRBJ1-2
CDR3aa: CSVETGTNYGYTF
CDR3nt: TGCAGCGTTGAAACCGGGACCAACTATGGCTACACCTTC

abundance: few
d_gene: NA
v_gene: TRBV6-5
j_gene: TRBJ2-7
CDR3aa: CASSSGPGYEQYF
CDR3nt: TGTGCCAGCAGTTCCGGGCCTGGCTACGAGCAGTACTTC

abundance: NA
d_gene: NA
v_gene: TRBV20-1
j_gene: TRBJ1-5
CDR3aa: CSARVGGGNQPQHF
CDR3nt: TGCAGTGCTAGAGTGGGGGGTGGCAATCAGCCCCAGCATTTT

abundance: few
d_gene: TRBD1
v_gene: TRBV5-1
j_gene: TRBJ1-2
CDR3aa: CASSLEGASYGYTF
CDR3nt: TGCGCCAGCAGCTTGGAGGGGGCGAGCTATGGCTACACCTTC

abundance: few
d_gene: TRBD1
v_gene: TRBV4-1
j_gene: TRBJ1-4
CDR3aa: CASSHLPGQGLEKLFF
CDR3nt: TGCGCCAGCAGCCACCTCCCGGGACAGGGTTTGGAGAAACTGTTTTTT

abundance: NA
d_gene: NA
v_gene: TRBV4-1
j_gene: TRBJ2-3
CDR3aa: CASSQDTRGGVIDTQYF
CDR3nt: TGCGCCAGCAGCCAAGACACGAGGGGCGGGGTCATAGATACGCAGTATTTT

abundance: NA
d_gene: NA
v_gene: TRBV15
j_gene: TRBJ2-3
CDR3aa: CATSRVARSSTDTQYF
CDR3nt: TGTGCCACCAGCAGAGTAGCCAGATCTAGCACAGATACGCAGTATTTT

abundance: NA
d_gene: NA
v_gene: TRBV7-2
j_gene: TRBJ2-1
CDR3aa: CASAGAGTSSYNEQFF
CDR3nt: TGTGCCAGCGCGGGTGCAGGAACCAGCTCCTACAATGAGCAGTTCTTC

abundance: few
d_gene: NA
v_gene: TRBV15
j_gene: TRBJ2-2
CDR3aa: CATLGPVNTGELFF
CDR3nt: TGTGCCACCCTAGGCCCCGTGAACACCGGGGAGCTGTTTTTT

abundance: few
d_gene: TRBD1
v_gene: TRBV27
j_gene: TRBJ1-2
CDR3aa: CASSLSVGGTGGSYGYTF
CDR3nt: TGTGCCAGCAGTTTATCCGTCGGGGGGACAGGGGGGTCCTATGGCTACACCTTC

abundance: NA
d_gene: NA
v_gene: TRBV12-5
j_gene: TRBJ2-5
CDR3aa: CASGAERDFTTRETQYF
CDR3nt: TGTGCTAGTGGTGCTGAACGGGACTTCACTACGCGGGAGACCCAGTACTTC

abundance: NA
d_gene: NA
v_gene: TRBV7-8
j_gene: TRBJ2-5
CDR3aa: CASSHRTNGPETQYF
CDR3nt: TGTGCCAGCAGCCACCGGACAAACGGTCCAGAGACCCAGTACTTC

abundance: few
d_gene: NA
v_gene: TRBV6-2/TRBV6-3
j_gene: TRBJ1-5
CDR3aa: CASSYFRDQPQHF
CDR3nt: TGTGCCAGCAGTTACTTCAGGGATCAGCCCCAGCATTTT

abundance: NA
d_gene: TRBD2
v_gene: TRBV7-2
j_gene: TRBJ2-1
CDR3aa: CASSPGLGDGHNEQFF
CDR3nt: TGTGCCAGCAGCCCGGGACTAGGAGATGGCCACAATGAGCAGTTCTTC

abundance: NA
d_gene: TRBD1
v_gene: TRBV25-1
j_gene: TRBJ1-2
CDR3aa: CASSELGQAHGYTF
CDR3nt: TGTGCCAGCAGTGAATTGGGACAGGCTCACGGCTACACCTTC

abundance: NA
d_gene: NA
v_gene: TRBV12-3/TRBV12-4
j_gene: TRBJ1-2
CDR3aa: CASRNGRINYGYTF
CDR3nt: TGTGCCAGCAGAAACGGGAGGATTAACTATGGCTACACCTTC

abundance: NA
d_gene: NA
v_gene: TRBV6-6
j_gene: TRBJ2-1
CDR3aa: CASSYSNPVYNEQFF
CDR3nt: TGTGCCAGCAGTTACTCGAACCCGGTCTACAATGAGCAGTTCTTC

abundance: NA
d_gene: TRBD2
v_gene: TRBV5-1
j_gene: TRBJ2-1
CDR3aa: CASSPPGGGVRQFF
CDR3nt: TGCGCCAGCAGTCCCCCTGGCGGGGGGGTTAGGCAGTTCTTC

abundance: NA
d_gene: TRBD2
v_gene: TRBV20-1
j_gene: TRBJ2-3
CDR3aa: CSADSPGGTSVPYTDTQYF
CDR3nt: TGCAGTGCAGATAGTCCGGGGGGTACTAGCGTACCGTACACAGATACGCAGTATTTT

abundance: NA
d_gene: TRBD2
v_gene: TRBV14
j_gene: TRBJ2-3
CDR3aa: CASSHKGLGLASDTQYF
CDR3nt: TGTGCCAGCAGCCATAAGGGCCTGGGACTAGCTTCGGATACGCAGTATTTT